The clone carrying this T cell receptor (beta chain) occurred once. This CDR3 is built from 12 residues. Germline V gene data show CDR1 as SNHLY and CDR2 as FYNNEI. Between the trimmed V and J ends, which lost 7 bases and 5 bases, there was a span of 8 bases. The method was immunoSEQ multiplex PCR; TCRdb's version includes in-frame clones alone and lacks a portion of them. This table has 350,000 to 400,000 clones, approximately 89% appearing once. The record originates from a study of blood T cell repertoires in COVID-19. V is TRBV2 and J is TRBJ2-2, with a weak D call TRBD2 (5 bases). This clonotype was sampled from a middle-aged woman who had been exposed to COVID-19. Sequencing was performed on PBMCs or T cells enriched from blood (not recorded which). CDR3 residues: CASKLATGELFF. CDR3 DNA: TGTGCCAGCAAGCTAGCAACCGGGGAGCTGTTTTTT.